These 3 T cell receptor beta chains were all obtained from the same sample, sequenced in a study of early T cells in non-severe SARS-CoV-2 infection. One entry per CDR3 protein, called by TCRdb with MiXCR from the 5' RACE reads. The table records about 30,000 distinct CDR3 sequences, about 5.2% of them present only once. Sequencing input: whole blood. Receptors were obtained from an adult who was a healthcare worker with PCR-confirmed SARS-CoV-2 infection or an uninfected control (not recorded which).

This clonotype was counted ten times or more. The rearrangement uses TRBV20-1 and TRBJ2-5, with 7 nucleotides matching TRBD1. The CDR3 has 15 amino acids. The germline V gene has CDR1 DFQATT and CDR2 SNEGSKA (reference sequence). J was trimmed by 5 bases and V by 6 bases; bases with no gene match: 15. The CDR3 DNA sequence: TGCAGTGCCCAAGACAGGGCAACCTTGGGGGAGACCCAGTACTTC. Amino acid sequence: CSAQDRATLGETQYF.

This clonotype was seen at least ten times. CDR3 sequence: CASSQGRTESYEQYF. The DNA of the CDR3 is TGTGCCAGCAGCCAAGGCCGGACGGAGTCCTACGAGCAGTACTTC. The chain couples TRBV3-1 to TRBJ2-7; D is undetermined. V lost 1 base and J lost 1, with 11 bases in between. This CDR3 region has 15 residues. Germline V lookup: CDR1 LGHDT, CDR2 YNNKEL (reference sequence).

This clonotype has a count of ten or more. This chain links TRBV2 with TRBJ1-1, with D possibly matching TRBD1 (6 bases). V lost 2 bases to trimming and J lost 10 bases, with 8 bases between them. Germline assignment: CDR1 SNHLY and CDR2 FYNNEI. This CDR3 spans 11 amino acids. CDR3 loop: CASSERGRAFF. CDR3 coding DNA: TGTGCCAGCAGTGAACGGGGGCGAGCTTTCTTT.